The rows below give T cell receptor beta chains drawn from one sample of a study of shared T cell receptors in the human thymus. Assay used: immunoSEQ multiplex PCR; TCRdb lists only in-frame clones, some missing. There are hundreds of thousands of clones in the sample; 70% to 90% occur only once, and just under 0.0095% lies in the top ten. These same records also appear under a second study, on human thymus T cells.

Sequenced input: thymocytes. The receptors derive from a boy younger than two with a congenital heart defect. Each CDR3 is given with its conserved first and last residue. The order of the fields is V gene, D gene, clone size, J gene, CDR3 protein, CDR3 DNA. D genes are given only for firm matches. The listing skips clone size in some rows; elsewhere it reads once, few, many or a size class.

v_gene: TRBV13
d_gene: TRBD1
abundance: NA
j_gene: TRBJ2-6
CDR3aa: CASSSDRGSGANVLTF
CDR3nt: TGTGCCAGCAGCTCCGACAGGGGATCCGGGGCCAACGTCCTGACTTTC

v_gene: TRBV4-2
d_gene: NA
abundance: NA
j_gene: TRBJ1-1
CDR3aa: CASSQDWTANTEAFF
CDR3nt: TGTGCCAGCAGCCAAGATTGGACAGCGAACACTGAAGCTTTCTTT

v_gene: TRBV18
d_gene: NA
abundance: once
j_gene: TRBJ1-6
CDR3aa: CASSPVRCHYNSPLHF
CDR3nt: TGTGCCAGCTCACCCGTGAGGTGCCACTATAATTCACCCCTCCACTTT

v_gene: TRBV4-3
d_gene: TRBD1
abundance: NA
j_gene: TRBJ1-6
CDR3aa: CASSQDGQGDSPLHF
CDR3nt: TGCGCCAGCAGCCAAGATGGACAGGGCGATTCACCCCTCCACTTT

v_gene: TRBV6-6
d_gene: NA
abundance: once
j_gene: TRBJ2-7
CDR3aa: CASSTSGYEQYF
CDR3nt: TGTGCCAGCAGTACCTCAGGGTACGAGCAGTACTTC

v_gene: TRBV10-3
d_gene: NA
abundance: once
j_gene: TRBJ1-2
CDR3aa: CAIRRAGNGYTF
CDR3nt: TGTGCCATCCGTAGGGCAGGGAATGGCTACACCTTC

v_gene: TRBV4-1
d_gene: TRBD2
abundance: NA
j_gene: TRBJ2-7
CDR3aa: CASSPVREKTSGLAYEQYF
CDR3nt: TGCGCCAGCTCCCCAGTAAGGGAGAAAACTAGCGGATTAGCCTACGAGCAGTACTTC

v_gene: TRBV2
d_gene: TRBD1
abundance: NA
j_gene: TRBJ1-1
CDR3aa: CASSRPGQGVEGLAREAFF
CDR3nt: TGTGCCAGCAGCAGGCCGGGACAGGGCGTGGAAGGACTAGCCCGGGAAGCTTTCTTT

v_gene: TRBV2
d_gene: TRBD1
abundance: NA
j_gene: TRBJ2-5
CDR3aa: CASSPRGQGAHYETQYF
CDR3nt: TGTGCCAGCAGTCCGCGGGGACAGGGGGCGCATTACGAGACCCAGTACTTC

v_gene: TRBV9
d_gene: NA
abundance: NA
j_gene: TRBJ1-1
CDR3aa: CASSAGLGNTEAFF
CDR3nt: TGTGCCAGCAGCGCGGGACTGGGGAACACTGAAGCTTTCTTT

v_gene: TRBV13
d_gene: TRBD1
abundance: NA
j_gene: TRBJ1-2
CDR3aa: CASSFSGRENRGHYGYTF
CDR3nt: TGTGCCAGCAGCTTTAGTGGGCGGGAAAACAGGGGGCACTATGGCTACACCTTC

v_gene: TRBV5-3
d_gene: TRBD2
abundance: NA
j_gene: TRBJ2-3
CDR3aa: CARSLHSGGPIDTQYF
CDR3nt: TGTGCCAGAAGCCTCCATAGCGGGGGGCCTATAGATACGCAGTATTTT

v_gene: TRBV4-1
d_gene: TRBD2
abundance: few
j_gene: TRBJ2-3
CDR3aa: CASSQLAGPVGDTQYF
CDR3nt: TGCGCCAGCAGCCAACTAGCGGGTCCAGTGGGAGATACGCAGTATTTT

v_gene: TRBV6-1
d_gene: TRBD1
abundance: NA
j_gene: TRBJ1-3
CDR3aa: CASIDRAPSGNTIYF
CDR3nt: TGTGCCAGCATAGACAGGGCACCCTCTGGAAACACCATATATTTT

v_gene: TRBV15
d_gene: TRBD1
abundance: NA
j_gene: TRBJ2-1
CDR3aa: CATSRDGQGRRHNEQFF
CDR3nt: TGTGCCACCAGCAGAGATGGACAGGGGCGAAGACACAATGAGCAGTTCTTC

v_gene: TRBV25-1
d_gene: TRBD2
abundance: NA
j_gene: TRBJ2-1
CDR3aa: CASSVALAGYNEQFF
CDR3nt: TGTGCCAGCAGTGTAGCGCTAGCGGGCTACAATGAGCAGTTCTTC

v_gene: TRBV20-1
d_gene: TRBD1
abundance: NA
j_gene: TRBJ1-6
CDR3aa: CSASGQGIKF
CDR3nt: TGCAGTGCGTCGGGACAGGGCATAAAATTT

v_gene: TRBV18
d_gene: TRBD2
abundance: NA
j_gene: TRBJ2-1
CDR3aa: CASSPPLGREGHNEQFF
CDR3nt: TGTGCCAGCTCACCACCTCTCGGCAGGGAGGGACACAATGAGCAGTTCTTC

v_gene: TRBV14
d_gene: NA
abundance: NA
j_gene: TRBJ1-2
CDR3aa: CASSQKKTGIYGYTF
CDR3nt: TGTGCCAGCAGCCAAAAGAAGACAGGTATCTATGGCTACACCTTC

v_gene: TRBV28
d_gene: TRBD1
abundance: NA
j_gene: TRBJ1-5
CDR3aa: CASGDSHINYQPQHF
CDR3nt: TGTGCCAGTGGGGACAGCCATATTAATTATCAGCCCCAGCATTTT

v_gene: TRBV21-1
d_gene: NA
abundance: NA
j_gene: TRBJ2-1
CDR3aa: CASTFTVRGTYNEQFF
CDR3nt: TGTGCCAGCACTTTTACGGTACGGGGTACTTACAATGAGCAGTTCTTC

v_gene: TRBV30
d_gene: NA
abundance: few
j_gene: TRBJ2-1
CDR3aa: CAWSVMNPGSYNEQFF
CDR3nt: TGTGCCTGGAGTGTAATGAACCCGGGCTCCTACAATGAGCAGTTCTTC

v_gene: TRBV28
d_gene: NA
abundance: NA
j_gene: TRBJ2-3
CDR3aa: CASRRNGGPKPTSTDTQYF
CDR3nt: TGTGCCAGCAGGAGAAACGGGGGACCCAAACCAACTAGCACAGATACGCAGTATTTT

v_gene: TRBV9
d_gene: TRBD1
abundance: NA
j_gene: TRBJ2-5
CDR3aa: CASSVDREEETQYF
CDR3nt: TGTGCCAGCAGCGTTGACAGGGAAGAAGAGACCCAGTACTTC

v_gene: TRBV28
d_gene: TRBD1
abundance: NA
j_gene: TRBJ1-3
CDR3aa: CASVDRTGGLRGNTIYF
CDR3nt: TGTGCCAGCGTAGATAGGACAGGGGGTCTACGGGGAAACACCATATATTTT

v_gene: TRBV14
d_gene: TRBD2
abundance: few
j_gene: TRBJ2-1
CDR3aa: CASSQDQRSGRSSYNEQFF
CDR3nt: TGTGCCAGCAGCCAAGATCAGAGGAGCGGGAGGAGCTCCTACAATGAGCAGTTCTTC

v_gene: TRBV28
d_gene: TRBD1
abundance: NA
j_gene: TRBJ1-1
CDR3aa: CASSFLGTGVTEAFF
CDR3nt: TGTGCCAGCAGTTTTCTAGGGACAGGGGTGACTGAAGCTTTCTTT

v_gene: TRBV28
d_gene: TRBD1
abundance: NA
j_gene: TRBJ1-1
CDR3aa: CASSTNRGTEAFF
CDR3nt: TGTGCCAGCAGCACGAACAGGGGTACTGAAGCTTTCTTT

v_gene: TRBV25-1
d_gene: TRBD2
abundance: NA
j_gene: TRBJ2-7
CDR3aa: CASSESSGAHEQYF
CDR3nt: TGTGCCAGCAGTGAATCCAGCGGGGCCCACGAGCAGTACTTC

v_gene: TRBV14
d_gene: TRBD1
abundance: NA
j_gene: TRBJ2-1
CDR3aa: CASSHDRGILADNEQFF
CDR3nt: TGTGCCAGCAGCCACGACAGGGGAATCCTAGCTGACAATGAGCAGTTCTTC

v_gene: TRBV10-1
d_gene: TRBD2
abundance: NA
j_gene: TRBJ2-7
CDR3aa: CASTCGGKSEQYF
CDR3nt: TGCGCCAGTACCTGCGGGGGGAAGAGCGAGCAGTACTTC

v_gene: TRBV7-3
d_gene: NA
abundance: NA
j_gene: TRBJ2-7
CDR3aa: CASSQEPGNSYEQYF
CDR3nt: TGTGCCAGCAGCCAAGAACCAGGAAACTCCTACGAGCAGTACTTC

v_gene: TRBV6-1
d_gene: NA
abundance: NA
j_gene: TRBJ1-2
CDR3aa: CASSDRPDSPIYGYTF
CDR3nt: TGTGCCAGCAGTGATCGGCCGGACAGTCCGATCTATGGCTACACCTTC

v_gene: TRBV4-2
d_gene: TRBD2
abundance: NA
j_gene: TRBJ2-1
CDR3aa: CASSQEKKAGGLGEQFF
CDR3nt: TGTGCCAGCAGCCAAGAGAAGAAAGCGGGGGGGCTCGGTGAGCAGTTCTTC

v_gene: TRBV9
d_gene: NA
abundance: NA
j_gene: TRBJ2-6
CDR3aa: CASSVGTPYSGANVLTF
CDR3nt: TGTGCCAGCAGCGTAGGGACACCCTACTCTGGGGCCAACGTCCTGACTTTC

v_gene: TRBV15
d_gene: NA
abundance: NA
j_gene: TRBJ1-1
CDR3aa: CATSRGAPGGWTEAFF
CDR3nt: TGTGCCACCAGCAGAGGGGCCCCGGGGGGATGGACTGAAGCTTTCTTT

v_gene: TRBV28
d_gene: TRBD1
abundance: once
j_gene: TRBJ1-1
CDR3aa: CASSWDRFEAFF
CDR3nt: TGTGCCAGCAGTTGGGACAGGTTTGAAGCTTTCTTT

v_gene: TRBV2
d_gene: TRBD2
abundance: NA
j_gene: TRBJ2-3
CDR3aa: CARGTSRDTQYF
CDR3nt: TGTGCCAGAGGGACTAGCAGAGATACGCAGTATTTT

v_gene: TRBV19
d_gene: NA
abundance: NA
j_gene: TRBJ2-7
CDR3aa: CASSMQFTPLGRTGYYEQYF
CDR3nt: TGTGCCAGTAGTATGCAGTTCACCCCTCTAGGGAGGACCGGTTACTACGAGCAGTACTTC

v_gene: TRBV6-1
d_gene: TRBD1
abundance: few
j_gene: TRBJ2-7
CDR3aa: CASSESSGQGYEQYF
CDR3nt: TGTGCCAGCAGTGAAAGTTCGGGACAGGGCTACGAGCAGTACTTC

v_gene: TRBV27
d_gene: TRBD1
abundance: once
j_gene: TRBJ1-2
CDR3aa: CASSPQGGGYGYTF
CDR3nt: TGTGCCAGCAGTCCCCAGGGGGGAGGCTATGGCTACACCTTC

v_gene: TRBV6-5
d_gene: NA
abundance: NA
j_gene: TRBJ2-4
CDR3aa: CASSYRGAQYF
CDR3nt: TGTGCCAGCAGTTACCGGGGAGCTCAGTACTTC